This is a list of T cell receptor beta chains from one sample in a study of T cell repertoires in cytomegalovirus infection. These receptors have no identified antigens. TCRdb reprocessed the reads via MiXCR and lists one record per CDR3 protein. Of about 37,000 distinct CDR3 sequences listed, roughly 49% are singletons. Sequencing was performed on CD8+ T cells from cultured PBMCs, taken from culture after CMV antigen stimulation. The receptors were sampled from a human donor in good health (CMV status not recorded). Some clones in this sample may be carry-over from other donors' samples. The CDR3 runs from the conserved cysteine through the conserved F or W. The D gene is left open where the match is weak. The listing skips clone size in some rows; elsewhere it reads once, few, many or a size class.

DNA: TGTGCCAGCAGCTCCGGGACAACCCAAGAGACCCAGTACTTC
CDR3: CASSSGTTQETQYF
V: TRBV5-6
D: .
size: few
J: TRBJ2-5

DNA: TGCGCCAGCAGTCGAGGTTCTGAAGCTTTCTTT
CDR3: CASSRGSEAFF
V: TRBV5-1
D: .
size: .
J: TRBJ1-1

DNA: TGTGCCAGCCCAACTGAGGACAGCTACACACCCATCTATGGCTACACCTTC
CDR3: CASPTEDSYTPIYGYTF
V: TRBV7-2
D: .
size: few
J: TRBJ1-2

DNA: TGTGCCAGCAGTACCCGGACAGGGCCCTCCGGGGAGCAGTACTTC
CDR3: CASSTRTGPSGEQYF
V: TRBV27
D: TRBD1
size: .
J: TRBJ2-7

DNA: TGTGCCAGCAGCTTAGCGGAGAACACTGAAGCTTTCTTT
CDR3: CASSLAENTEAFF
V: TRBV7-2
D: .
size: .
J: TRBJ1-1

DNA: TGTGCCAGCAGCTTAGCCCGTTTTTTTAAACCTGGGGAGACCCAGTACTTC
CDR3: CASSLARFFKPGETQYF
V: TRBV11-2
D: .
size: .
J: TRBJ2-5

DNA: TGCGCCAGCAGCTTGCCCGGGACTAGCGGGGTCTACCTCACAGATACGCAGTATTTT
CDR3: CASSLPGTSGVYLTDTQYF
V: TRBV5-1
D: TRBD2
size: few
J: TRBJ2-3

DNA: TGTGCCAGCAACCGGGACAGGGCAACTTCTGGGGCCAACGTCCTGACTTTC
CDR3: CASNRDRATSGANVLTF
V: TRBV7-8
D: TRBD1
size: .
J: TRBJ2-6

DNA: TGCAGCGTTGTGGGCAGCAACACCGGGGAGCTGTTTTTT
CDR3: CSVVGSNTGELFF
V: TRBV29-1
D: .
size: .
J: TRBJ2-2

DNA: TGTGCCAGCAGCCGCCTCCCAGGGAGGCCGAACTATGGCTACACCTTC
CDR3: CASSRLPGRPNYGYTF
V: TRBV12-3/TRBV12-4
D: .
size: .
J: TRBJ1-2

DNA: TGTGCCAGCAGTTACTGGGTCTCGGGTGGCGACTATGGCTACACCTTC
CDR3: CASSYWVSGGDYGYTF
V: TRBV6-5
D: .
size: .
J: TRBJ1-2

DNA: TGTGCCAGCAGTTTAGAAGGAGGGTACACTGAAGCTTTCTTT
CDR3: CASSLEGGYTEAFF
V: TRBV12-3/TRBV12-4
D: .
size: .
J: TRBJ1-1

DNA: TGTGCCAGCAGCTTAGCGGGACAGTCCCCCTTTAATTCACCCCTCCACTTT
CDR3: CASSLAGQSPFNSPLHF
V: TRBV7-9
D: TRBD1
size: .
J: TRBJ1-6

DNA: TGTGCCAGCAGTTTAAATGAGCAGTTCTTC
CDR3: CASSLNEQFF
V: TRBV28
D: .
size: .
J: TRBJ2-1

DNA: TGTGCCAGCAGCTTAGCGCCGGTCCGCCGGCATCGGGAGACCCAGTACTTC
CDR3: CASSLAPVRRHRETQYF
V: TRBV7-9
D: .
size: few
J: TRBJ2-5

DNA: TGTGCCAGCAGCTTAGATAGCGGGGTGAATGAGCAGTTCTTC
CDR3: CASSLDSGVNEQFF
V: TRBV7-9
D: TRBD2
size: few
J: TRBJ2-1

DNA: TGTGCCAGCAGCTCCACAGGGCCCTCCTATAATTCACCCCTCCACTTT
CDR3: CASSSTGPSYNSPLHF
V: TRBV7-3
D: .
size: .
J: TRBJ1-6

DNA: TGTGCCAGCAGCCAAAGCGGGAGGAATTCACCCCTCCACTTT
CDR3: CASSQSGRNSPLHF
V: TRBV3-1
D: .
size: .
J: TRBJ1-6

DNA: TGTGCCAGCAGCTTAGAAGCCGGGACTAGCGGGAAACCACAAACAGATACGCAGTATTTT
CDR3: CASSLEAGTSGKPQTDTQYF
V: TRBV11-2
D: TRBD2
size: .
J: TRBJ2-3

DNA: TGTGCCAGTTCCCCATCGAGCTCCTACAATGAGCAGTTCTTC
CDR3: CASSPSSSYNEQFF
V: TRBV19
D: .
size: .
J: TRBJ2-1

DNA: TGTGCCAGCAGTTTCCGCCCGACAGGGCAAACCGGGGAGCTGTTTTTT
CDR3: CASSFRPTGQTGELFF
V: TRBV28
D: TRBD1
size: .
J: TRBJ2-2

DNA: TGTGCCAGCTCACAACTGGGACAGATTTATGGCTACACCTTC
CDR3: CASSQLGQIYGYTF
V: TRBV18
D: TRBD1
size: .
J: TRBJ1-2

DNA: TGTGCCAGCAGTTTAGGGACGGGGGCCAAAAACATTCAGTACTTC
CDR3: CASSLGTGAKNIQYF
V: TRBV28
D: .
size: .
J: TRBJ2-4

DNA: TGTGCCAGCAATGGAAGGACAGGGGGCGGGAAAGAGACCCAGTACTTC
CDR3: CASNGRTGGGKETQYF
V: TRBV11-2
D: TRBD1
size: .
J: TRBJ2-5

DNA: TGTGCCAGCAGCTCCCCGTCCACAGATACGCAGTATTTT
CDR3: CASSSPSTDTQYF
V: TRBV11-2
D: .
size: few
J: TRBJ2-3

DNA: TGTGCCAGCAGCTTAGCTACTAGTGTCAACATTCAGTACTTC
CDR3: CASSLATSVNIQYF
V: TRBV11-2
D: .
size: few
J: TRBJ2-4

DNA: TGTGCCACTCGAGGGGGGACTAGCTCTTACGAGCAGTACTTC
CDR3: CATRGGTSSYEQYF
V: TRBV10-3
D: TRBD2
size: .
J: TRBJ2-7

DNA: TGTGCCAGCAGCCTGACACAGGGACCAAACTACGAGCAGTACTTC
CDR3: CASSLTQGPNYEQYF
V: TRBV3-1
D: .
size: .
J: TRBJ2-7